This is a list of T cell receptor beta chains from one sample in a study of cytotoxic CD8 clonotypes in ibrutinib-treated CLL. Produced via immunoSEQ multiplex PCR; TCRdb's table is partial and in-frame only. The top ten hold 28% of the sample, which has 35,000 or so clones, approximately 70% seen once. The sequences come from PBMCs, collected before ibrutinib treatment. The receptor set was obtained from a human donor with chronic lymphocytic leukemia. The CDR3 runs from the conserved cysteine through the conserved F or W. A D gene is named only where the DNA matches it firmly. Not all rows give a size; the values are once, few, many and, for expanded clones, a class.

V gene,D gene,J gene,clone size,CDR3 DNA,CDR3 protein
TRBV5-1,TRBD1,TRBJ2-7,NA,TGCGCCAGCAGCGCAGGACAGGGGGCGGTCGAGCAGTACTTC,CASSAGQGAVEQYF
TRBV4-1,NA,TRBJ1-2,NA,TGCGCCAGCAGCCAAGTTGGGGTCTATGGCTACACCTTC,CASSQVGVYGYTF
TRBV5-6,NA,TRBJ1-5,NA,TGTGCCAGCAGCGAGGGGTGGAATCAGCCCCAGCATTTT,CASSEGWNQPQHF
TRBV9,NA,TRBJ1-1,few,TGTGCCAGCAGCGTACTAGTTTCGAACACTGAAGCTTTCTTT,CASSVLVSNTEAFF
TRBV11-1,NA,TRBJ2-1,NA,TGTGCCAGCAGCTTAGATTCTAGCCTCTACAATGAGCAGTTCTTC,CASSLDSSLYNEQFF
TRBV18,NA,TRBJ2-2,many,TGTGCCAGCGAGGTGGGCCGAGCGAACACCGGGGAGCTGTTTTTT,CASEVGRANTGELFF
TRBV19,TRBD1,TRBJ2-7,medium-sized,TGTGCCAGTAGTCATCCGGGACAGATATACGAGCAGTACTTC,CASSHPGQIYEQYF
TRBV5-3,NA,TRBJ2-2,NA,TGTGCCAGCAGCTTAGTTGGGAGCACCGGGGAGCTGTTTTTT,CASSLVGSTGELFF
TRBV7-2,TRBD1,TRBJ1-1,NA,TGTGCCAGCAGCCTAGACAGGGGAACTGAAGCTTTCTTT,CASSLDRGTEAFF
TRBV6-5,NA,TRBJ1-2,NA,TGTGCCAGCAGTTACAGACAGACGGATGGCTACACCTTC,CASSYRQTDGYTF
TRBV7-9,NA,TRBJ2-1,NA,TGTGCCAGCAGCCCCAGGGTCAATGAGCAGTTCTTC,CASSPRVNEQFF
TRBV5-1,NA,TRBJ2-2,NA,TGCGCCAGCAGGGGGGCAGGATCGAACACCGGGGAGCTGTTTTTT,CASRGAGSNTGELFF
TRBV5-1,TRBD1,TRBJ1-6,NA,TGCGCCAGCAGCTTGAGACAGGGGAATAATTCACCCCTCCACTTT,CASSLRQGNNSPLHF
TRBV5-1,NA,TRBJ1-5,NA,TGCGCCAGCAGCCCGGCGGCAGGGGCTAATCAGCCCCAGCATTTT,CASSPAAGANQPQHF
TRBV20-1,NA,TRBJ2-3,NA,TGCAGTGCCCCGCCCTGGGTTTTT,CSAPPWVF
TRBV18,TRBD1,TRBJ2-5,NA,TGTGCCAGCTCACTTAGACAGGGACGAGAGACCCAGTACTTC,CASSLRQGRETQYF